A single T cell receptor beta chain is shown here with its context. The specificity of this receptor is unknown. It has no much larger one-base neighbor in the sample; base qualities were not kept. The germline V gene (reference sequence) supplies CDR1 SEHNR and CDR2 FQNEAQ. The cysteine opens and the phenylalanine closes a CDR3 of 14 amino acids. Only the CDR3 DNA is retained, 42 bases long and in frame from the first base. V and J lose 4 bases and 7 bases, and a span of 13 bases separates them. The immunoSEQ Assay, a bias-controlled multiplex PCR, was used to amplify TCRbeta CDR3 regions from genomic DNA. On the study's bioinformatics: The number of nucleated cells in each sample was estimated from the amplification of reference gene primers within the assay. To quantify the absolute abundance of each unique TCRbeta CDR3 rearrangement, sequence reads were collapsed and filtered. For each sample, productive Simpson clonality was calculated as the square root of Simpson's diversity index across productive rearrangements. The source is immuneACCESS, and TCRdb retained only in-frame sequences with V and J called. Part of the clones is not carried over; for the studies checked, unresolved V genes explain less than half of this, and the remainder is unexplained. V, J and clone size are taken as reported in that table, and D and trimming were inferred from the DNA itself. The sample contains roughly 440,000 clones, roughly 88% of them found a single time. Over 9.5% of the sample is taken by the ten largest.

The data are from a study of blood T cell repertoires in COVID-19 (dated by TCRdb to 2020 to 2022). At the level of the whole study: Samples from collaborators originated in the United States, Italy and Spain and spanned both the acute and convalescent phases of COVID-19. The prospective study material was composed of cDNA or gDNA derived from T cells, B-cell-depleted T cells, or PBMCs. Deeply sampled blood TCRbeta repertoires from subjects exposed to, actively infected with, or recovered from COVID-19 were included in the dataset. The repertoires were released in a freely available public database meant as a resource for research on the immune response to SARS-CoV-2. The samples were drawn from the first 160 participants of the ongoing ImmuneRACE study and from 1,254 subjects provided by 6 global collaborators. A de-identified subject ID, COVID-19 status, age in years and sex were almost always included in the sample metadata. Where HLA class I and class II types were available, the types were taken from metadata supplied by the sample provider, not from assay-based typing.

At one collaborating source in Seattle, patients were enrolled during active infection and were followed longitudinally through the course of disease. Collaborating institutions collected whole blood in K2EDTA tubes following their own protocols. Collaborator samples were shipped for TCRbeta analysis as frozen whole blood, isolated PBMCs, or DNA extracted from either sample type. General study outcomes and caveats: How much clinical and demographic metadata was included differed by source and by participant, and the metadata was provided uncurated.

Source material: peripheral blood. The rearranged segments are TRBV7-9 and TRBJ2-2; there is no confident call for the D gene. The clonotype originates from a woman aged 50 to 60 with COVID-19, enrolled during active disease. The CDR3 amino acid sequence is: CASSSNHPGGELFF. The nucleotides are TGTGCCAGCAGCTCGAACCACCCCGGCGGGGAGCTGTTTTTT.